This T cell receptor beta chain was identified during a study of cytomegalovirus exposure and HLA in healthy donors. Notes on the study in general: The study put 150 or so TCR beta chains on its list as cytomegalovirus-associated. V- and J-gene trimming of TCR beta was linked (in a later analysis) to a missense DCLRE1C variant. The dataset shows that most TCR sequences were rare, while some public TCRs occurred in many donors. Confirmation was obtained in vitro that three CMV-associated chains are specific for CMV antigens.

Germline trimming cut 4 bases from V and 3 bases from J; bases unmatched to any gene: 17. Looked up from germline, CDR1 is LGHNA and CDR2 is YSLEER. The CDR3 is 18 residues long. Primers included in the PCR were 60 Vbeta and 13 Jbeta primers. Libraries were prepared by immunoSEQ multiplex PCR; TCRdb keeps only in-frame clonotypes and omits some of them. The data show about 180,000 clones, around 82% seen once. A word on this clone: Its target is unknown.

The rearrangement links TRBV4-3 to TRBJ1-1; TRBD1 matches 7 bases. Sequences were obtained from PBMCs. The receptor was isolated from a young woman in good health and CMV-seropositive. CDR3 in amino acids: CASSPKTGTRGRDTEAFF. The DNA for the CDR3 is TGCGCCAGCAGCCCGAAAACGGGGACTAGGGGGCGCGACACTGAAGCTTTCTTT.